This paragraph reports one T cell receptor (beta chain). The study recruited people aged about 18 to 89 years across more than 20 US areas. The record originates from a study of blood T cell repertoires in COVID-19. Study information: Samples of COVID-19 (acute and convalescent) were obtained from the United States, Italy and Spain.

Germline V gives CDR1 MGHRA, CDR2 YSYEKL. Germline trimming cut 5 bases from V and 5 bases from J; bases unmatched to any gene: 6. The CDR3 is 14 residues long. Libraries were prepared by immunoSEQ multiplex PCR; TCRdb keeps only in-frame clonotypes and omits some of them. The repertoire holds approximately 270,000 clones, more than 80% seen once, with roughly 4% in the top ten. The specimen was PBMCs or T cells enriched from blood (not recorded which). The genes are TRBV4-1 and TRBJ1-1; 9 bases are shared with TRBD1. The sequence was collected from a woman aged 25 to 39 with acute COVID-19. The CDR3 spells CASSSQGARTEAFF. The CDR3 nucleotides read TGCGCCAGCAGCTCACAGGGGGCGCGGACTGAAGCTTTCTTT.